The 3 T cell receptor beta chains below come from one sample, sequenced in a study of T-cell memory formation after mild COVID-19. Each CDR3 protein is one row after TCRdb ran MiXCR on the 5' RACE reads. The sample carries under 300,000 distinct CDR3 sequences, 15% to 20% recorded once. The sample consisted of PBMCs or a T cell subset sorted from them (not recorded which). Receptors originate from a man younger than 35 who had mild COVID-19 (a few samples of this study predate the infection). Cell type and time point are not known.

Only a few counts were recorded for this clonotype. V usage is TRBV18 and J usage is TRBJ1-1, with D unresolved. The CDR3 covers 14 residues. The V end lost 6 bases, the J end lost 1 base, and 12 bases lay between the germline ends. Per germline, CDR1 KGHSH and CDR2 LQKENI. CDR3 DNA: TGTGCCAGCTCCCAGGAGAGGGCGAACACTGAAGCTTTCTTT. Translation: CASSQERANTEAFF.

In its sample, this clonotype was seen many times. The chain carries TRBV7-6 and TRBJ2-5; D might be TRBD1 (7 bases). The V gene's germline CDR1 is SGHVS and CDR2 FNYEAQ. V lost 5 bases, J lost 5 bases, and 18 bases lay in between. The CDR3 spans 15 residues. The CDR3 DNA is TGTGCCAGCAGCCCTTGGACAGGAGGGGGGGAGACCCAGTACTTC. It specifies CASSPWTGGGETQYF.

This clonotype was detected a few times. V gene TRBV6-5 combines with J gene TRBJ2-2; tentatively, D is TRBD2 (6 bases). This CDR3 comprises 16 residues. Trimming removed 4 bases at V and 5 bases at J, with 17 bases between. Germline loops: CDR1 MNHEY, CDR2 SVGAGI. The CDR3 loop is CASSWGDGGATGELFF. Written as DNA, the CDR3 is TGTGCCAGCAGTTGGGGGGATGGAGGGGCGACCGGGGAGCTGTTTTTT.